The 21 T cell receptor beta chains in this list originate from one sample, sequenced in a study of CD8 T cells in Susac syndrome. With random hexamers, reverse transcription was performed on about 0.5 to 1 ug of RNA. TCRdb re-derived calls from the immunoSEQ multiplex PCR reads in MiXCR, one entry per CDR3 protein. The repertoire has 130,000 or so distinct CDR3 sequences, about 93% of them found once; the top ten carry roughly 0.095%. The sample was CD4+ T cells from PBMCs. The receptors stem from a human donor in good health.

The V and J genes are TRBV30 and TRBJ1-4; no definite D call. The germline CDR1 and CDR2 sequences are GTSNPN and SVGIG (reference sequence). The CDR3 is 14 amino acids. Trimming pared 0 bases from V and 4 bases from J, leaving 9 bases between. The CDR3 bases are TGTGCCTGGAGTGTAACAGATCTTAATGAAAAACTGTTTTTT. Translating it yields CAWSVTDLNEKLFF.

This rearrangement joins TRBV20-1 to TRBJ1-1; D is uncertain. Trimming took off 3 bases at V and 5 bases at J, with 19 bases between the two ends. Germline V gene lookup returns CDR1 DFQATT and CDR2 SNEGSKA (reference sequence). The CDR3 has 15 amino acids. The CDR3 DNA is TGCAGTGCTAGCGAAGGAGCAGGTGCGAGAACTGAAGCTTTCTTT. Amino acids: CSASEGAGARTEAFF.

This chain joins TRBV6-5 and TRBJ1-6; D call uncertain. V was cut by 9 bases and J by 10 bases, with 13 bases left in between. The CDR3 has 12 amino acids. Germline CDR1 and CDR2: MNHEY and SVGAGI. In nucleotides, the CDR3 is TGTGCCAGTGCAGTCTCGAAATCACCCCTCCACTTT. Protein sequence: CASAVSKSPLHF.

The gene calls are TRBV2 and TRBJ2-7; D may be TRBD2 (5 bases). Looked up from germline, CDR1 is SNHLY and CDR2 is FYNNEI. The CDR3 has 12 amino acids. V shed 4 bases and J shed 6 bases, with 10 bases lying between them. The CDR3 is CASSGDYSEQYF. The CDR3, as DNA: TGTGCCAGCAGTGGAGACTACAGCGAGCAGTACTTC.

The chain combines TRBV10-3 with TRBJ2-1, with 8 bases identical to TRBD2. The CDR3 is 16 amino acids. Germline CDR1 ENHRY, CDR2 SYGVKD. V trimming: 2 bases; J trimming: 3 bases; junction bases outside the gene matches: 6. The CDR3 DNA follows: TGTGCCATCAGTGAGCCCGGGGGGGGGAACTACAATGAGCAGTTCTTC. As protein: CAISEPGGGNYNEQFF.

This sequence joins TRBV9 and TRBJ2-2; the D is unclear. CDR3 length: 12 residues. Trimming took 1 base from V and 6 from J, leaving 4 bases between them. Germline CDR1 and CDR2: SGDLS and YYNGEE. CDR3 sequence: CASSVPPGELFF. CDR3 DNA sequence: TGTGCCAGCAGCGTACCCCCCGGGGAGCTGTTTTTT.

This clonotype came up once. The chain uses TRBV24-1 and TRBJ1-2, with D uncertain. Germline CDR1 and CDR2: KGHDR and SFDVKD. V lost 2 bases to trimming and J lost 8 bases, with 5 bases between them. There are 11 residues in the CDR3. CDR3 in amino acids: CATSDYGGYTF. CDR3 DNA: TGTGCCACCAGTGATTACGGCGGCTACACCTTC.

This clonotype turned up a few times. The chain has TRBV6-2 or TRBV6-3 and TRBJ2-2, with D uncertain. Germline V CDR1 and CDR2: MNHEY, SVGEGT. V lost 2 bases, J lost 5 bases, and 6 bases lay in between. The CDR3 is 13 amino acids. CDR3 coding DNA: TGTGCCAGCAGTTACGGGGAAACCGGGGAGCTGTTTTTT. Residues: CASSYGETGELFF.

J is TRBJ1-3 and V is TRBV20-1, with 10 bases aligning to TRBD1. After removal of 5 bases from V and 0 bases from J, the junction contained 7 bases not matched to a gene. This CDR3 spans 16 amino acids. Germline loops: CDR1 DFQATT, CDR2 SNEGSKA (reference sequence). CDR3 nucleotides: TGCAGTGCTGGGAAGACAGGGGGCAGCTCTGGAAACACCATATATTTT. Protein product: CSAGKTGGSSGNTIYF.

The V call is TRBV10-3, the J call TRBJ2-3; D is undetermined. The V end was cut by 2 bases, the J end by 2 bases, with 8 bases between. This CDR3 region has 14 residues. The V gene's germline CDR1 is ENHRY and CDR2 SYGVKD. The CDR3 nucleotides are TGTGCCATCAGTGAGGGTGGGAACACAGATACGCAGTATTTT. Translated: CAISEGGNTDTQYF.

This chain joins TRBV10-3 and TRBJ1-4; the match to TRBD1 covers 12 bases. Germline CDR1 ENHRY, CDR2 SYGVKD. This CDR3 spans 13 amino acids. Losses at the gene ends were 6 bases for V and 8 bases for J; bases not matched to a gene: 1. CDR3 DNA sequence: TGTGCCATCAGGGGGACAGGGGGCGAAAAACTGTTTTTT. It is translated as CAIRGTGGEKLFF.

The chain employs TRBV12-3 or TRBV12-4 and TRBJ2-2; 7 bases line up with TRBD1. The J segment lost 4 bases and the V segment lost 0 bases, leaving 8 bases of the junction unmatched. The CDR3 sequence is 17 residues long. CDR3 coding DNA: TGTGCCAGCAGTTTAGCGCAGACAGGGTCTCCCACCGGGGAGCTGTTTTTT. Encoded protein: CASSLAQTGSPTGELFF.

The chain combines TRBV3-1 with TRBJ2-2; D gene ambiguous. From germline, CDR1 is LGHDT and CDR2 YNNKEL (reference sequence). Trimming left V 2 bases short and J 6 bases short, with 10 bases between. The CDR3 extends over 14 amino acids. The CDR3 loop is CASSQRVGPGELFF. The CDR3 nucleotides are TGTGCCAGCAGCCAAAGGGTCGGGCCCGGGGAGCTGTTTTTT. The full variable domain, completed using reference TRBV3-1 and TRBJ2-2, is DTAVSQTPKYLVTQMGNDKSIKCEQNLGHDTMYWYKQDSKKFLKIMFSYNNKELIINETVPNRFSPKSPDKAHLNLHINSLELGDSAVYFCASSQRVGPGELFFGEGSRLTVL.

The chain uses TRBV20-1 and TRBJ2-3; D assignment may be TRBD1 or TRBD2 (7 bases each). The CDR3 runs to 14 residues. V was shortened by 5 bases and J by 6 bases, with 18 bases between the two germline ends. Germline-derived CDR1 and CDR2 are DFQATT and SNEGSKA (reference sequence). CDR3 sequence reads: CSAPRGGGADTQYF. CDR3 nucleotides: TGCAGTGCTCCCCGGGGAGGGGGCGCGGATACGCAGTATTTT.

The genes are TRBV19 and TRBJ2-3; 8 bases map to TRBD1. This CDR3 has 18 residues. CDR1 and CDR2 (germline): LNHDA, SQIVND (reference sequence). J lost 4 bases, V lost 6 bases, and 18 bases had no gene match. The CDR3: CASSMQLGTGILSDTQYF. CDR3 DNA sequence: TGTGCCAGTAGCATGCAACTCGGGACAGGAATCTTATCAGATACGCAGTATTTT.

In its sample, this clonotype was seen once. The genes are TRBV7-8 and TRBJ2-1; D ambiguous. This CDR3 region has 15 residues. The germline V gene encodes CDR1 SGHVS and CDR2 FQNEAQ. The V end lost 2 bases, the J end lost 4 bases, and 12 bases lay between the germline ends. In DNA, the CDR3 is TGTGCCAGCAGCTTAAATTTTGGTGGGTACAATGAGCAGTTCTTC. It encodes CASSLNFGGYNEQFF.

The chain has TRBV7-9 and TRBJ2-5; 8 nucleotides match TRBD2. CDR1 and CDR2 (germline): SEHNR, FQNEAQ (reference sequence). CDR3 length: 16 residues. V lost 0 bases and J lost 2; bases outside the gene matches: 5. The CDR3 is CASSLAGTRRQETQYF. DNA of the CDR3: TGTGCCAGCAGCTTAGCCGGGACTAGGAGACAAGAGACCCAGTACTTC.

Note on this clonotype: One junction end disagrees with the germline gene, perhaps due to a read error. The rearrangement joins TRBV6-6 to TRBJ2-5, with D uncertain. Per germline, CDR1 MNHNY and CDR2 SVGAGI (reference sequence). The CDR3 is made up of 16 amino acids. In DNA, the CDR3 is TGTGCCAGCAATTACCCCAACGGACCAACCCCCGGGACCCAGTACTTC. Its translation: CASNYPNGPTPGTQYF.

The genes are TRBV30 and TRBJ1-6, with 8 bases fitting TRBD1. The length of the CDR3 is 17 residues. CDR1 is GTSNPN, CDR2 SVGIG, per germline (reference sequence). The V segment lost 0 bases and the J segment 9 bases; nucleotides outside the gene matches: 13. CDR3 nucleotides: TGTGCCTGGAGTGTACTCCCTGCGCAGGGGGCGAGTTCACCCCTCCACTTT. Its translation: CAWSVLPAQGASSPLHF.

This clonotype was observed a few times. The chain has TRBV7-9 and TRBJ2-5, with D uncertain. Trimming pared 3 bases from V and 3 bases from J, leaving 2 bases between. Germline CDR1 and CDR2: SEHNR and FQNEAQ (reference sequence). The CDR3 has 11 residues. The CDR3 sequence: CASSLKETQYF. CDR3 coding DNA: TGTGCCAGCAGCTTGAAAGAGACCCAGTACTTC.

The chain recombines TRBV10-3 with TRBJ2-7; TRBD2 matches 9 bases. The germline gives CDR1 ENHRY, CDR2 SYGVKD. CDR3 length: 13 amino acids. The V segment lost 10 bases and the J segment 4 bases; nucleotides outside the gene matches: 8. The CDR3 coding sequence is TGTGCCACCTATGATAGCGGGAGTTACGAGCAGTACTTC. This translates into CATYDSGSYEQYF.